This TCR beta chain is drawn from a study of blood T cells in healthy people across ages. The authors ran a second PCR of roughly 6 to 12 cycles using a sample-barcoded 5' primer and a J-beta primer mix. MiXCR, run by TCRdb on the 5' RACE reads, gives a single entry per CDR3 protein. The sample yields around 1,800,000 distinct CDR3 sequences, about 39% seen once. Worth noting for this clonotype: What it binds is unknown.

Findings and caveats of the study: Naive T cell percentage strongly correlated with TCR beta diversity.

V shed 1 base and J shed 4 bases, with 10 bases lying between them. The CDR3 consists of 14 residues. Germline-derived CDR1 and CDR2 are SGHTA and FQGNSA. The TCR sequence derives from a human donor in good health. This chain connects TRBV7-2 to TRBJ1-2; D gene uncertain. The sequencing sample was made of blood. CDR3: CASSLDSFVYGYTF. Written as DNA, the CDR3 is TGTGCCAGCAGCTTAGACAGCTTTGTCTATGGCTACACCTTC.